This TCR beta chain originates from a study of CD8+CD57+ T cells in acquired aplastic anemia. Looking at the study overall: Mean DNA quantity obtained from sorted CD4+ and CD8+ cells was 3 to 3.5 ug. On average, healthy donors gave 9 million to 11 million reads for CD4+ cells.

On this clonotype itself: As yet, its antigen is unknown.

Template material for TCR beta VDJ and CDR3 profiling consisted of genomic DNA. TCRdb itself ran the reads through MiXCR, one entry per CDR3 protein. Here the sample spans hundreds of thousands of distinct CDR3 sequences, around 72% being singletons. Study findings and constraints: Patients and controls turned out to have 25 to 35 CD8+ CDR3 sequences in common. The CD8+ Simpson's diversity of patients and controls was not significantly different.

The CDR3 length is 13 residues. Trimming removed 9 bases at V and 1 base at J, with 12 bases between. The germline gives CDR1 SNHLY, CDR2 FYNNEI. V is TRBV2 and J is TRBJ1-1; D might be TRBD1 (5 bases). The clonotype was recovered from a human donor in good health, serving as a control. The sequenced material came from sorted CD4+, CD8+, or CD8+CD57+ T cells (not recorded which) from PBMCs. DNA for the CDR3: TGTGCCAGTGAGACAGCGAGGAACACTGAAGCTTTCTTT. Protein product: CASETARNTEAFF.